These 31 T cell receptor beta chains came from one sample sequenced in a study of blood T cell repertoires in COVID-19. TCRdb's table, derived via immunoSEQ multiplex PCR, lists solely in-frame clones and lacks some. The sample lists 150,000 or so clones, 84% occurring once. The sample comprised peripheral blood. These receptor sequences come from a man aged 40-49 years who had recovered from COVID-19.

This clone was counted between two and nine times. This chain connects TRBV18 to TRBJ2-7, with 8 bases that match TRBD1. This CDR3 spans 15 amino acids. With 4 bases clipped from V and 3 bases from J, the junction kept 8 bases outside the gene matches. Germline loops: CDR1 KGHSH, CDR2 LQKENI. CDR3 bases: TGTGCCAGCTCACTCTCCGGACAGGGAGGCTACGAGCAGTACTTC. Translated: CASSLSGQGGYEQYF. The full variable domain, its missing parts supplied by reference TRBV18 and TRBJ2-7, is NAGVMQNPRHLVRRRGQEARLRCSPMKGHSHVYWYRQLPEEGLKFMVYLQKENIIDESGMPKERFSAEFPKEGPSILRIQQVVRGDSAAYFCASSLSGQGGYEQYFGPGTRLTVT.

J is TRBJ2-7 and V is TRBV27; TRBD2 agrees at 8 bases. CDR3 size: 16 residues. Germline V gives CDR1 MNHEY, CDR2 SMNVEV (reference sequence). V trimming: 4 bases; J trimming: 6 bases; junction bases outside the gene matches: 14. CDR3 amino acids: CASSWSAGVRYIEQYF. CDR3 DNA sequence: TGTGCCAGCAGTTGGTCAGCGGGAGTTCGGTACATCGAGCAGTACTTC.

This chain links TRBV30 with TRBJ2-7, with D hard to call. Trimming cost V 5 bases and J 1 base, with 21 bases left between them. Germline-derived CDR1 and CDR2 are GTSNPN and SVGIG (reference sequence). The CDR3 covers 16 residues. The CDR3 protein is CAWDGLTDGLSYEQYF. DNA of the CDR3: TGTGCCTGGGACGGGTTAACCGACGGATTGTCCTACGAGCAGTACTTC.

This chain links TRBV11-2 with TRBJ1-1, with a tentative D call TRBD1 (5 bases). The V and J ends lost 1 base and 5 bases respectively, with 14 bases between them. Per the germline V gene, CDR1 is SGHAT and CDR2 is FQNNGV. The CDR3 covers 15 residues. CDR3 region: CASSLVWGRRTEAFF. The CDR3 bases are TGTGCCAGCAGCTTAGTCTGGGGGAGGAGGACTGAAGCTTTCTTT.

This clone showed up just once. At the DNA level, this CDR3 is encoded by other sequences in the same sample as well. The V and J genes are TRBV2 and TRBJ2-6; D is ambiguous. The germline V and J ends were trimmed by 6 bases and 1 base, with 7 bases remaining between them. CDR3 length equals 14 residues. CDR1 and CDR2 (germline): SNHLY, FYNNEI. This CDR3 reads CASSASSGANVLTF. In nucleotides, the CDR3 is TGTGCCAGCAGCGCGAGTTCTGGGGCCAACGTCCTGACTTTC.

The table lists this clone with a few counts. This chain joins TRBV10-3 and TRBJ1-2; 8 nucleotides match TRBD1. The CDR3 consists of 14 residues. With V trimmed by 6 bases and J by 4 bases, 7 bases remained unmatched. CDR1 and CDR2 (germline): ENHRY, SYGVKD. CDR3 bases: TGTGCCATCAGGAACGGGACAGGTTTCTATGGCTACACCTTC. Its protein product is CAIRNGTGFYGYTF.

This rearrangement joins TRBV18 to TRBJ2-7, with D perhaps matching TRBD1 (6 bases). V was clipped by 2 bases and J by 5 bases, with 13 bases between them. The CDR3 is made up of 14 amino acids. Germline V gene lookup returns CDR1 KGHSH and CDR2 LQKENI. CDR3 nucleotides: TGTGCCAGCTCACCAGGACTCCCAGGGGACGAGCAGTACTTC. The encoded protein is CASSPGLPGDEQYF.

The CDR3 coding sequence is TGCAGCGTTACCGGACAGGCCAGGGGCAACACTGAAGCTTTCTTT. As protein: CSVTGQARGNTEAFF. The J gene is TRBJ1-1, the V gene TRBV29-1, with 7 bases fitting TRBD1. The CDR3 extends over 15 amino acids. Germline CDR1 is SQVTM and CDR2 is ANQGSEA. V trimming: 5 bases; J trimming: 2 bases; junction bases outside the gene matches: 11.

Written as DNA, the CDR3 is TGTGCCAGTAGTATAGGCGAGGGACAGGGGGCCCAAGAGACCCAGTACTTC. Its protein is CASSIGEGQGAQETQYF. V is TRBV19 and J is TRBJ2-5, with TRBD1 matching 12 bases. After removal of 1 base from V and 1 base from J, the junction contained 4 bases not matched to a gene. The germline V gene encodes CDR1 LNHDA and CDR2 SQIVND (reference sequence). The CDR3 runs to 17 residues.

This clone has just a few counts. The rearrangement joins TRBV13 to TRBJ2-3; D gene uncertain. V shed 4 bases and J shed 0 bases, with 20 bases lying between them. Germline CDR1 is PRHDT and CDR2 is FYEKMQ (reference sequence). The CDR3 extends over 18 amino acids. CDR3 DNA sequence: TGTGCCAGCAGCTCGATCGACCCCCTGCTAGATAGCACAGATACGCAGTATTTT. This codes for CASSSIDPLLDSTDTQYF.

V is TRBV7-2 and J is TRBJ2-5; TRBD2 agrees at 12 bases. CDR1 is SGHTA, CDR2 FQGNSA, per germline. The CDR3 consists of 17 residues. Trimming took 1 base from V and 4 from J; bases not matched to a gene: 7. CDR3 DNA: TGTGCCAGCAGCTTAGGGCTAGCGGGAGGGCCCCGAGAGACCCAGTACTTC. Amino acids: CASSLGLAGGPRETQYF.

A single count supports this clone. This chain joins TRBV5-6 and TRBJ2-1, with no clear D. The length of the CDR3 is 12 residues. The germline CDR1 and CDR2 sequences are SGHDT and YYEEEE. The V end lost 1 base, the J end lost 9 bases, and 8 bases lay between the germline ends. The CDR3 spells CASSLQVSEQFF. The CDR3 DNA is TGTGCCAGCAGCTTGCAGGTATCTGAGCAGTTCTTC.

The chain recombines TRBV9 with TRBJ1-3, with TRBD1 identical over 8 bases. CDR3 length: 16 amino acids. The germline V gene has CDR1 SGDLS and CDR2 YYNGEE. V shed 4 bases, J shed 2 bases, and the junction held 8 bases outside the gene matches. The CDR3 bases are TGTGCCAGCAGCAATAACCCAGGGGGCACTGGAAACACCATATATTTT. Translating it yields CASSNNPGGTGNTIYF. Full variable domain (missing parts from reference TRBV9 and TRBJ1-3): DSGVTQTPKHLITATGQRVTLRCSPRSGDLSVYWYQQSLDQGLQFLIQYYNGEERAKGNILERFSAQQFPDLHSELNLSSLELGDSALYFCASSNNPGGTGNTIYFGEGSWLTVV.

The rearrangement links TRBV7-2 to TRBJ2-7, with 8 bases lining up with TRBD1. V shed 7 bases and J 5 bases; nucleotides not matched to a gene: 10. There are 14 residues in the CDR3. Germline V gene lookup returns CDR1 SGHTA and CDR2 FQGNSA. For the CDR3, the DNA is TGTGCCAGCACCCGGGACAGGCTCAACCACGAGCAGTACTTC. This gives the protein CASTRDRLNHEQYF.

Notes on this clone: The junction does not match germline at one end; this may be a read error. The J gene is TRBJ2-1, the V gene TRBV7-7; possible D gene TRBD2, 5 bases. CDR3 length: 15 amino acids. The germline CDR1 and CDR2 sequences are SSHAT and FNYEAQ (reference sequence). In DNA form, the CDR3 reads TGTGCTAGCAGCTTAGAGGGAGCGTCCTACAATGAGCAGTTCTTC. It translates to CASSLEGASYNEQFF.

This clone occurred once. The gene calls are TRBV7-2 and TRBJ1-5; D gene ambiguous. In germline, CDR1 is SGHTA, CDR2 FQGNSA. The V end was cut by 4 bases, the J end by 4 bases, with 8 bases between. The CDR3 runs 13 residues. For the CDR3, the DNA is TGTGCCAGCAGCTCATACAGAAATCAGCCCCAGCATTTT. This sequence encodes CASSSYRNQPQHF.

This clone occurred a few times. V is TRBV7-8 and J is TRBJ2-7; 7 positions match TRBD1. J was trimmed by 6 bases and V by 6 bases; bases with no gene match: 8. Looked up from germline, CDR1 is SGHVS and CDR2 is FQNEAQ. This CDR3 is 13 amino acids long. The CDR3 loop is CASSTDRASEQYF. CDR3 coding DNA: TGTGCCAGCAGTACAGACAGGGCTAGCGAGCAGTACTTC.

The chain recombines TRBV11-2 with TRBJ1-1; 12 bases fit TRBD1. This CDR3 has 17 residues. Germline V gene sequence: CDR1 SGHAT, CDR2 FQNNGV. After removal of 4 bases from V and 4 bases from J, the junction contained 10 bases not matched to a gene. CDR3 nucleotides: TGTGCCAGCAGCTCTCGGGGACAGGGGGCGATCATCACTGAAGCTTTCTTT. Translated: CASSSRGQGAIITEAFF.

CDR3 sequence: CASSVDRAGNTIYF. For the CDR3, the DNA is TGTGCCAGCAGCGTGGACAGGGCCGGAAACACCATATATTTT. This chain links TRBV7-2 with TRBJ1-3, with 8 bases that match TRBD1. Germline CDR1 SGHTA, CDR2 FQGNSA. After removal of 5 bases from V and 4 bases from J, the junction contained 4 bases not matched to a gene. The CDR3 sequence is 14 residues long.

The chain recombines TRBV2 with TRBJ2-7, with D possibly matching TRBD2 (5 bases). The CDR3 runs to 16 residues. V lost 0 bases and J lost 4, with 16 bases in between. Per germline, CDR1 SNHLY and CDR2 FYNNEI. Here the CDR3 reads CASSEATTTITYEQYF. The CDR3 nucleotides are TGTGCCAGCAGTGAAGCTACCACGACTATTACATACGAGCAGTACTTC.

The J gene is TRBJ2-3, the V gene TRBV14; 7 positions agree with TRBD2. This CDR3 is built from 14 residues. Trimming at V came to 4 bases and at J to 3 bases, leaving 4 bases not matched to a gene. CDR1 SGHDN and CDR2 FVKESK come from the germline V gene. CDR3 residues: CASSRGGGTDTQYF. CDR3 sequence (DNA): TGTGCCAGCAGCCGGGGGGGAGGGACAGATACGCAGTATTTT.

This clone was counted a few times. This chain uses TRBV6-5 with TRBJ1-2; 7 positions agree with TRBD1. With 0 bases clipped from V and 4 bases from J, the junction kept 5 bases outside the gene matches. Per the germline V gene, CDR1 is MNHEY and CDR2 is SVGAGI. This CDR3 is 15 amino acids long. The CDR3 loop is CASSYSIGTAYGYTF. The DNA of the CDR3 is TGTGCCAGCAGTTACTCGATTGGGACAGCCTATGGCTACACCTTC.

The count of this clone is one. The chain joins TRBV15 to TRBJ1-6; TRBD1 agrees at 7 bases. Germline CDR1 LNHNV, CDR2 YYDKDF (reference sequence). After removal of 1 base from V and 10 bases from J, the junction contained 13 bases not matched to a gene. The CDR3 has 17 amino acids. For the CDR3, the DNA is TGTGCCACCAGCAGAGGGGACGGGAGGGGGCCAGGATCACCCCTCCACTTT. Its protein product is CATSRGDGRGPGSPLHF.

The gene calls are TRBV28 and TRBJ2-7, with 7 bases fitting TRBD2. Looked up from germline, CDR1 is MDHEN and CDR2 is SYDVKM. The V gene end was trimmed by 3 bases and the J gene end by 2 bases; junction bases not matched to a gene: 10. This CDR3 has 16 amino acids. Here the CDR3 reads CASSLGVESGAYEQYF. The DNA of the CDR3 is TGTGCCAGCAGTTTGGGGGTAGAGAGCGGGGCCTACGAGCAGTACTTC. Supplemented by reference TRBV28 and TRBJ2-7, the full variable domain reads DVKVTQSSRYLVKRTGEKVFLECVQDMDHENMFWYRQDPGLGLRLIYFSYDVKMKEKGDIPEGYSVSREKKERFSLILESASTNQTSMYLCASSLGVESGAYEQYFGPGTRLTVT.

The chain uses TRBV7-2 and TRBJ2-2; 7 bases map to TRBD2. After removal of 5 bases from V and 0 bases from J, the junction contained 6 bases not matched to a gene. There are 16 residues in the CDR3. The V gene's germline CDR1 is SGHTA and CDR2 FQGNSA. In DNA, the CDR3 is TGTGCCAGCAGCGTCGCTCTAGCGGCGAACACCGGGGAGCTGTTTTTT. It specifies CASSVALAANTGELFF.

The chain carries TRBV7-8 and TRBJ2-5; the match to TRBD1 covers 8 bases. The V segment lost 5 bases and the J segment 8 bases; nucleotides outside the gene matches: 13. There are 15 residues in the CDR3. Germline loops: CDR1 SGHVS, CDR2 FQNEAQ. The CDR3 region has the DNA TGTGCCAGCAGCCAAGAGGCCGGGACAGGTCGTACCCAGTACTTC. This gives the protein CASSQEAGTGRTQYF.

The CDR3 spells CASSLKGRLGHTEAFF. For the CDR3, the DNA is TGTGCCAGCAGCTTAAAGGGGCGTTTGGGTCACACTGAAGCTTTCTTT. The chain couples TRBV7-2 to TRBJ1-1; a possible D gene is TRBD1 (5 bases). Deletions cut 2 bases from V and 3 bases from J, with 16 bases between. This CDR3 contains 16 residues. CDR1 SGHTA and CDR2 FQGNSA come from the germline V gene. Full variable domain (remainder filled in from reference TRBV7-2 and TRBJ1-1): GAGVSQSPSNKVTEKGKDVELRCDPISGHTALYWYRQSLGQGLEFLIYFQGNSAPDKSGLPSDRFSAERTGGSVSTLTIQRTQQEDSAVYLCASSLKGRLGHTEAFFGQGTRLTVV.

The V call is TRBV30, the J call TRBJ2-5; TRBD2 matches 7 bases. This CDR3 is 14 amino acids long. Germline-derived CDR1 and CDR2 are GTSNPN and SVGIG (reference sequence). V lost 1 base to trimming and J lost 1 base; unmatched junction nucleotides: 3. The CDR3 coding sequence is TGTGCCTGGAGTGCCAGACTAGCCCAAGAGACCCAGTACTTC. Protein product: CAWSARLAQETQYF.

The chain combines TRBV15 with TRBJ1-1; D perhaps matches TRBD1 (5 bases). From germline, CDR1 is LNHNV and CDR2 YYDKDF (reference sequence). V lost 1 base and J 1 base, leaving 7 bases between the germline ends. The CDR3 covers 14 residues. As DNA, the CDR3 is TGTGCCACCAGCAGAGTTACAGGGAACACTGAAGCTTTCTTT. It encodes CATSRVTGNTEAFF. The variable domain in full, completed from reference TRBV15 and TRBJ1-1, reads DAMVIQNPRYQVTQFGKPVTLSCSQTLNHNVMYWYQQKSSQAPKLLFHYYDKDFNNEADTPDNFQSRRPNTSFCFLDIRSPGLGDTAMYLCATSRVTGNTEAFFGQGTRLTVV.

V is TRBV4-3 and J is TRBJ1-2; D is possibly TRBD1 (5 bases). V was trimmed by 0 bases and J by 8 bases, leaving 7 bases between them. The germline CDR1 and CDR2 sequences are LGHNA and YSLEER. The CDR3 is made up of 12 amino acids. The CDR3 region has the DNA TGCGCCAGCAGCCAAGATCGGGGGGGCTACACCTTC. This translates into CASSQDRGGYTF.

CDR3 DNA: TGTGCCAGCAGTGGATCTAGAACCGGGGAGCTGTTTTTT. It is translated as CASSGSRTGELFF. The chain recombines TRBV12-3 or TRBV12-4 with TRBJ2-2, with D unclear. Deletions cut 5 bases from V and 5 bases from J, with 9 bases between. CDR3 size: 13 residues.